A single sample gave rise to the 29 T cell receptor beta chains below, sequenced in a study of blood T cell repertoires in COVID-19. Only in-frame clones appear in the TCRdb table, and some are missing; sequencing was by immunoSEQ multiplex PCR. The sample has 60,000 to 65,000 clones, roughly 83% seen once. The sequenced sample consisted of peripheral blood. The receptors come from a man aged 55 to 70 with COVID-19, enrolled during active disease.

The DNA of the CDR3 is TGTGCCAGCAGCGCCGGAAGCGGCGAGCAGTACTTC. Amino acid sequence: CASSAGSGEQYF. V is TRBV7-7 and J is TRBJ2-7; D might be TRBD2 (5 bases). V gave up 5 bases and J gave up 6 bases, with 11 bases separating them. The CDR3 covers 12 residues. Germline V lookup: CDR1 SSHAT, CDR2 FNYEAQ (reference sequence).

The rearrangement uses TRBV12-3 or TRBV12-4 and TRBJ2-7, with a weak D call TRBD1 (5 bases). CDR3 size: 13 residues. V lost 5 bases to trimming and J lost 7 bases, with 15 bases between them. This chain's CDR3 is CASSPHLGEEQYF. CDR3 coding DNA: TGTGCCAGCAGTCCCCATCTAGGGGAAGAGCAGTACTTC.

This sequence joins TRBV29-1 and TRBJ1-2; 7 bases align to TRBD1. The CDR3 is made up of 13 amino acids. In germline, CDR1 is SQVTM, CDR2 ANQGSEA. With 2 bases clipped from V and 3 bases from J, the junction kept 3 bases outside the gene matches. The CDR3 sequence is CSVEKGTDYGYTF. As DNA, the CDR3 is TGCAGCGTTGAAAAAGGGACAGACTATGGCTACACCTTC.

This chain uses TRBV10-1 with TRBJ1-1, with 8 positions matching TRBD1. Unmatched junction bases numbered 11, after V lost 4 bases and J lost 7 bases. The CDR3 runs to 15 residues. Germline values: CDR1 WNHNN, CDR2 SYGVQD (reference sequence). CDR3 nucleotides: TGCGCCAGCAGTGGTCACCAGACAGGGGACAATGAAGCTTTCTTT. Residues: CASSGHQTGDNEAFF.

The CDR3: CASSTGGREQYF. The CDR3 DNA reads TGTGCCAGCAGTACAGGGGGCCGGGAGCAGTACTTC. V and J are TRBV27 and TRBJ2-7; 9 positions match TRBD1. Germline V gene lookup returns CDR1 MNHEY and CDR2 SMNVEV (reference sequence). The CDR3 sequence is 12 residues long. Trimming took 5 bases from V and 7 from J; bases not matched to a gene: 3.

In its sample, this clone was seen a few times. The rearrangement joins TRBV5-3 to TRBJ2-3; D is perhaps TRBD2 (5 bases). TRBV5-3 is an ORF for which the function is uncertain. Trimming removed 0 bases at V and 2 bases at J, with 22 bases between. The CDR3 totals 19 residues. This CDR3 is CARSLETGECRAFTDTQYF. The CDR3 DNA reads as TGTGCCAGAAGCTTGGAAACCGGGGAGTGTCGGGCTTTCACAGATACGCAGTATTTT.

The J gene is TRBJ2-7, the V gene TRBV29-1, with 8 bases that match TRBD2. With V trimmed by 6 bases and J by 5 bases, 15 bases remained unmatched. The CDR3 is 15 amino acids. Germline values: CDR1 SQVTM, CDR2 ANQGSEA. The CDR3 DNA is TGCAGCGTAGCCCAGGAACGGGGGGGCGTCGACGAGCAGTACTTC. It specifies CSVAQERGGVDEQYF.

CDR3 in amino acids: CASSEPGYSSYNEQFF. In DNA, the CDR3 is TGTGCCAGCAGTGAACCCGGATACAGCTCCTACAATGAGCAGTTCTTC. The chain recombines TRBV6-1 with TRBJ2-1; D remains unclear. V gave up 2 bases and J gave up 0 bases, with 11 bases separating them. The germline gives CDR1 MNHNS, CDR2 SASEGT. There are 16 residues in the CDR3.

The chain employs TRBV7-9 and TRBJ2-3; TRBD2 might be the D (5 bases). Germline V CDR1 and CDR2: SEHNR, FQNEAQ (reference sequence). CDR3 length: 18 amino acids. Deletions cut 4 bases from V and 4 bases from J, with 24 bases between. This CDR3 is CASSSRLGGPQRADTQYF. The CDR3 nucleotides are TGTGCCAGCAGCTCCCGATTAGGAGGCCCTCAGAGGGCAGATACGCAGTATTTT.

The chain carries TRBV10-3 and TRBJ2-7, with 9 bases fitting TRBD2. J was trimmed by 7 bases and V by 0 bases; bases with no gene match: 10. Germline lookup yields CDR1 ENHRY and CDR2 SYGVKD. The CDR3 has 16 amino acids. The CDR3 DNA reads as TGTGCCATCAGTGAGTCTACTAGCGGGTCCCTTGGGGAGCAGTACTTC. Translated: CAISESTSGSLGEQYF.

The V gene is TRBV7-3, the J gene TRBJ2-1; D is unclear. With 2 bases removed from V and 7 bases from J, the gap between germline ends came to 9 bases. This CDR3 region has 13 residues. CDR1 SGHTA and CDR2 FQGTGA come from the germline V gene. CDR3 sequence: CASSLEYRNEQFF. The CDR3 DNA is TGTGCCAGCAGCTTAGAGTATCGTAATGAGCAGTTCTTC.

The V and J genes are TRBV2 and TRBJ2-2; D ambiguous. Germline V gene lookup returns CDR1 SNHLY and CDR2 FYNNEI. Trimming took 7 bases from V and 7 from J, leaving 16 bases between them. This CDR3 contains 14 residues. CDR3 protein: CASTVSSDHGELFF. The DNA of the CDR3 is TGTGCCAGCACGGTCTCGAGCGATCACGGGGAGCTGTTTTTT.

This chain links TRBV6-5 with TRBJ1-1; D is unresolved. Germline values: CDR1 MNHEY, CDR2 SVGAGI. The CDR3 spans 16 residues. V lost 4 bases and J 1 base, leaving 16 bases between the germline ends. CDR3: CASSFREGNPNTEAFF. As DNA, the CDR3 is TGTGCCAGCAGTTTCCGGGAAGGCAATCCGAACACTGAAGCTTTCTTT.

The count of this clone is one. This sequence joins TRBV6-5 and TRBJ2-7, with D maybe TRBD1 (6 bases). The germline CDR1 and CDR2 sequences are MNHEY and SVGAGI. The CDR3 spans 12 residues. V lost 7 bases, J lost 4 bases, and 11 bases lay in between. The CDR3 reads CASISTGYEQYF. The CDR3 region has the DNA TGTGCCAGCATTTCAACAGGGTACGAGCAGTACTTC.

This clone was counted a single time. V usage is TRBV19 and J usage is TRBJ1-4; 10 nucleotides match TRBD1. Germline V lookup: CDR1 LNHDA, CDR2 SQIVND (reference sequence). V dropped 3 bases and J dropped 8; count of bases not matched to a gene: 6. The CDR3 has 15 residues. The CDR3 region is CASSMARQGAEKLFF. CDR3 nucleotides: TGTGCCAGTAGTATGGCCCGACAGGGGGCGGAAAAACTGTTTTTT.

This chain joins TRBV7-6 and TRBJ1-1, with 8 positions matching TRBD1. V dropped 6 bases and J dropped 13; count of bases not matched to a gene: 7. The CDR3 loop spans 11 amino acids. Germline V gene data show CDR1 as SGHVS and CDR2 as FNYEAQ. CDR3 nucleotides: TGTGCCAGCAGTTTCGGGACAGGCGGTTTCTTT. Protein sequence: CASSFGTGGFF.

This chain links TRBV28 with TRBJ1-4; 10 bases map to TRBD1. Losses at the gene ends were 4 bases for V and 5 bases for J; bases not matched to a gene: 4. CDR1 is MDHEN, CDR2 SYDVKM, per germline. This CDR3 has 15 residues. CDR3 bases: TGTGCCAGCAGTTACGGGACAGGGGCGAATGAAAAACTGTTTTTT. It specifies CASSYGTGANEKLFF.

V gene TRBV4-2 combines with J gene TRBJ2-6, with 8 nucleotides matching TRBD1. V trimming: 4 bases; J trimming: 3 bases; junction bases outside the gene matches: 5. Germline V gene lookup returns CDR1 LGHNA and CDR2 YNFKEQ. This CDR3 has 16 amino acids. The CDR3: CASSRTTGVGANVLTF. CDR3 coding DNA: TGTGCCAGCAGCCGGACGACAGGGGTTGGGGCCAACGTCCTGACTTTC.

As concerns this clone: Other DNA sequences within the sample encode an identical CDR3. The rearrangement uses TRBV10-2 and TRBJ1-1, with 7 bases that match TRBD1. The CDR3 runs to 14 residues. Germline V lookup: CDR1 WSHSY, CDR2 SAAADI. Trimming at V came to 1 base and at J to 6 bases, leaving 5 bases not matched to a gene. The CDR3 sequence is CASSEWQGVPEAFF. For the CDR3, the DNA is TGCGCCAGCAGTGAGTGGCAGGGGGTTCCTGAAGCTTTCTTT.

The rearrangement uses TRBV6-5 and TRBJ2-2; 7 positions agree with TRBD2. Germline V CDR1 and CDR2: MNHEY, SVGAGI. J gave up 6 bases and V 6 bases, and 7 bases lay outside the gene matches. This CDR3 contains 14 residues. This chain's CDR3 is CASRPDAGAGELFF. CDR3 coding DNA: TGTGCCAGCAGGCCGGACGCGGGGGCCGGGGAGCTGTTTTTT.

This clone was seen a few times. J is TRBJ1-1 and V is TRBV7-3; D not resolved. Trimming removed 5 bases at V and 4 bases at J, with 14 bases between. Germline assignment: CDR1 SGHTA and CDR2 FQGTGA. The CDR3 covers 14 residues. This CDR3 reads CASSPGRVGTEAFF. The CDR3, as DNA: TGTGCCAGCAGCCCCGGGCGGGTGGGCACTGAAGCTTTCTTT.

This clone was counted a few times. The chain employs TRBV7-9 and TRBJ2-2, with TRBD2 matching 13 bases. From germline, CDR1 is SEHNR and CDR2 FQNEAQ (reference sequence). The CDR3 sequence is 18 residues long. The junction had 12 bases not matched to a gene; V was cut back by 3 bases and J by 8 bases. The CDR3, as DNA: TGTGCCAGCAGCTTTCTCAAAGGACTAGCGGGAGTACCTGGGGAGCTGTTTTTT. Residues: CASSFLKGLAGVPGELFF.

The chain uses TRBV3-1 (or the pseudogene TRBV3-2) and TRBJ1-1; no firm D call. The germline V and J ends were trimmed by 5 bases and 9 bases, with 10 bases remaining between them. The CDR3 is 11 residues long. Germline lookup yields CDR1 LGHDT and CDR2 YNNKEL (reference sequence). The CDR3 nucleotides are TGTGCCAGCAGCGGAGGAGGCCAAGCTTTCTTT. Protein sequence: CASSGGGQAFF.

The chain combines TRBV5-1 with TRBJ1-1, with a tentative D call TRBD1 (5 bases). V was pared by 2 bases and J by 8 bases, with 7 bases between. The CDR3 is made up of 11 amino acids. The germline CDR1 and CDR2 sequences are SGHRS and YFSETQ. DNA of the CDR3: TGCGCCAGCAGCTTAGGGGAAGAAGCTTTCTTT. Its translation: CASSLGEEAFF.

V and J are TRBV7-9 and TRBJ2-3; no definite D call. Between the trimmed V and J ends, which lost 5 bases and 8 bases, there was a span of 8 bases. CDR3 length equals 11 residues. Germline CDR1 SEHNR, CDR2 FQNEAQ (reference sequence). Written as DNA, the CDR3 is TGTGCCAGCAGCCCCCAAGCTACGCAGTATTTT. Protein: CASSPQATQYF.

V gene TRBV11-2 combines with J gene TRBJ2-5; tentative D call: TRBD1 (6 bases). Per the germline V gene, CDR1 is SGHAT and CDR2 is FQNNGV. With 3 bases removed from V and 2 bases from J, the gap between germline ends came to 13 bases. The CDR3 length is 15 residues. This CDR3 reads CASSFQGGRQETQYF. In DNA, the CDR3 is TGTGCCAGCAGCTTTCAAGGGGGACGACAAGAGACCCAGTACTTC.

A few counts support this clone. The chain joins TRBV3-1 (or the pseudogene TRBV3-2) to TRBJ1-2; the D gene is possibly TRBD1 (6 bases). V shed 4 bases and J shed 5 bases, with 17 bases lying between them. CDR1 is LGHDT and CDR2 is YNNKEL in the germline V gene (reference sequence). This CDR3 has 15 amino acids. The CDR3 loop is CASSPTGGSAYGYTF. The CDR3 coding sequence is TGTGCCAGCAGCCCGACAGGAGGAAGCGCATATGGCTACACCTTC.

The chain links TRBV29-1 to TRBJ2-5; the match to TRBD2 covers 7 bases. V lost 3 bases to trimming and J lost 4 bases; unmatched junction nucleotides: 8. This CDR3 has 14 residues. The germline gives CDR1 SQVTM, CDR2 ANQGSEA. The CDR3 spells CSVDVAGVGETQYF. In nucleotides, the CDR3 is TGCAGCGTTGATGTAGCGGGCGTGGGAGAGACCCAGTACTTC.

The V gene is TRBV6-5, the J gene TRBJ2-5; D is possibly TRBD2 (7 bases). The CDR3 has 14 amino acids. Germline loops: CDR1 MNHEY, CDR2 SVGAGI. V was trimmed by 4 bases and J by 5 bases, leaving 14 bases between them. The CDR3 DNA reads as TGTGCCAGCAGTTTAGGGGGGGCAAGGGAGACCCAGTACTTC. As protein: CASSLGGARETQYF.